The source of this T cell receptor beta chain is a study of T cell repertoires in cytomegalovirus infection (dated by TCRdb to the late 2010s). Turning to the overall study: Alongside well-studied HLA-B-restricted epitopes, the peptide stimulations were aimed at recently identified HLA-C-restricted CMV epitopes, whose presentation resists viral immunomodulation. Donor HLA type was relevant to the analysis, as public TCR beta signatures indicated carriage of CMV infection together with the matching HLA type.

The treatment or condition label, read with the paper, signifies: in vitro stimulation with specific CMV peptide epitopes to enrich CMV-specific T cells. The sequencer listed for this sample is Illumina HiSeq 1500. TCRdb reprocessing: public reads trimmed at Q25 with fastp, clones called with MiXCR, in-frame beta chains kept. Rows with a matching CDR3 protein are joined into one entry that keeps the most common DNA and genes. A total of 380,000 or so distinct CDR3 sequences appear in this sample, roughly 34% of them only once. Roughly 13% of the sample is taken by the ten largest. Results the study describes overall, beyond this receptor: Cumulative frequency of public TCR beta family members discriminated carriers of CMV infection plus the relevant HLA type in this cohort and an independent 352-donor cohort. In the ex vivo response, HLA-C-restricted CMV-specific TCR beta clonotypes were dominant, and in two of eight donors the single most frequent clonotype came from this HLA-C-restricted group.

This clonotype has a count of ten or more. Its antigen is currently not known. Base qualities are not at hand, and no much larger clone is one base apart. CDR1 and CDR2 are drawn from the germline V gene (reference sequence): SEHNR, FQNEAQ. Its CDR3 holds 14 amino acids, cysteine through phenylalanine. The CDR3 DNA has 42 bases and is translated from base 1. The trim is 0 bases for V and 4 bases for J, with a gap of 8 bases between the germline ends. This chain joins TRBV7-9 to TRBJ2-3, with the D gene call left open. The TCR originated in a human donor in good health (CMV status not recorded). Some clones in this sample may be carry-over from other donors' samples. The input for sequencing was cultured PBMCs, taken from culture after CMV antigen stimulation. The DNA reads TGTGCCAGCAGCTTAGCCGATGGCCCAGATACGCAGTATTTT. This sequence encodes CASSLADGPDTQYF. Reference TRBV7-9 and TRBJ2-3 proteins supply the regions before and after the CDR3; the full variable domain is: DTGVSQNPRHKITKRGQNVTFRCDPISEHNRLYWYRQTLGQGPEFLTYFQNEAQLEKSRLLSDRFSAERPKGSFSTLEIQRTEQGDSAMYLCASSLADGPDTQYFGPGTRLTVL.